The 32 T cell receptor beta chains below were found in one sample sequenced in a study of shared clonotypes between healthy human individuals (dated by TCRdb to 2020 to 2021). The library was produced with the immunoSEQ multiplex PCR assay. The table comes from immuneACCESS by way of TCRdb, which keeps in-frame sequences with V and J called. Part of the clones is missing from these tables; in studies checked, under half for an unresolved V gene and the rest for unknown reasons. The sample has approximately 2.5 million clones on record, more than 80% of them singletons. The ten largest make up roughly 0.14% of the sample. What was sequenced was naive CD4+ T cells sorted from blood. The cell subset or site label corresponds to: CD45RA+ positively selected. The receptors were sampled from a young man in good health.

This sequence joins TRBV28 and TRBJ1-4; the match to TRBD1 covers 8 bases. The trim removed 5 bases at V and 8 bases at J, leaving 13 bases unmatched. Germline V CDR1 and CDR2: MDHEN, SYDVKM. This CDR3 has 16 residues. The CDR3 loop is CASSQTSRGLHEKLFF. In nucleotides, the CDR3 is TGTGCCAGCAGTCAAACTTCCAGGGGGCTTCACGAAAAACTGTTTTTT.

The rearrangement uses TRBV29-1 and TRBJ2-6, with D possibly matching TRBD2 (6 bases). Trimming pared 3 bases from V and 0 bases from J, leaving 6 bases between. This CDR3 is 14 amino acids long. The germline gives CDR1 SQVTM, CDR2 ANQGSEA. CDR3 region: CSVEEGSGANVLTF. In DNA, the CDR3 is TGCAGCGTTGAGGAGGGCTCTGGGGCCAACGTCCTGACTTTC. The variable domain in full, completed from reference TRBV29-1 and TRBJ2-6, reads SAVISQKPSRDICQRGTSLTIQCQVDSQVTMMFWYRQQPGQSLTLIATANQGSEATYESGFVIDKFPISRPNLTFSTLTVSNMSPEDSSIYLCSVEEGSGANVLTFGAGSRLTVL.

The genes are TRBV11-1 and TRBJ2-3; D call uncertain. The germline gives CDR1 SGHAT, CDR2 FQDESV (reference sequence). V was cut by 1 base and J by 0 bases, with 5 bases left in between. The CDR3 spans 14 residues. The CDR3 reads CASSLGRSTDTQYF. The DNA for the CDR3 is TGTGCCAGCAGCTTAGGGCGGAGCACAGATACGCAGTATTTT.

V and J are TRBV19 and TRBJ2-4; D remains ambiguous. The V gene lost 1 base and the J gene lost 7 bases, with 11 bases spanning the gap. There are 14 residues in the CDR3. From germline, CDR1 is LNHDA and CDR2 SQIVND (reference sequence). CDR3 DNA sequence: TGTGCCAGTAGTATAGCTGAGGAATCGAACATTCAGTACTTC. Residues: CASSIAEESNIQYF.

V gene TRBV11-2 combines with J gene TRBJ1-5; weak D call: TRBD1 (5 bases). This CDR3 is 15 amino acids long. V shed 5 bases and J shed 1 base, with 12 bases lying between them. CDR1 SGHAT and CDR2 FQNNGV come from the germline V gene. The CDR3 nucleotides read TGTGCCAGCAGCCTAGCAACAGGAAGCAATCAGCCCCAGCATTTT. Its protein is CASSLATGSNQPQHF.

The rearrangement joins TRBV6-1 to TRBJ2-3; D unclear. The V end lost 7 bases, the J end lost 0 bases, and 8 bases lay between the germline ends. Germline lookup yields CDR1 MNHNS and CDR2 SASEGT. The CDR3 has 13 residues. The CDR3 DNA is TGTGCCAGCAAAGACATCAGCACAGATACGCAGTATTTT. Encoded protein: CASKDISTDTQYF.

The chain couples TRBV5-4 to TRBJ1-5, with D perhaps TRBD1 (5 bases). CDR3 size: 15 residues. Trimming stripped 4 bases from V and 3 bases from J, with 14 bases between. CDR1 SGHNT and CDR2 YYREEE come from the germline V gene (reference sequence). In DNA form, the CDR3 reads TGTGCCAGCAGCCGGGACGGCCTCTTCAATCAGCCCCAGCATTTT. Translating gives CASSRDGLFNQPQHF.

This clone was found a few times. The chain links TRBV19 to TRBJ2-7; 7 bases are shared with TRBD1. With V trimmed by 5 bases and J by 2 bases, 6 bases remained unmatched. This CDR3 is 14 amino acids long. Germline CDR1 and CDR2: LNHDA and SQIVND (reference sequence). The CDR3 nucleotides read TGTGCCAGTAGTGCTACAGGGGCGACCTACGAGCAGTACTTC. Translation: CASSATGATYEQYF. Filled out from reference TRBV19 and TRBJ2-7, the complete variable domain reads DGGITQSPKYLFRKEGQNVTLSCEQNLNHDAMYWYRQDPGQGLRLIYYSQIVNDFQKGDIAEGYSVSREKKESFPLTVTSAQKNPTAFYLCASSATGATYEQYFGPGTRLTVT.

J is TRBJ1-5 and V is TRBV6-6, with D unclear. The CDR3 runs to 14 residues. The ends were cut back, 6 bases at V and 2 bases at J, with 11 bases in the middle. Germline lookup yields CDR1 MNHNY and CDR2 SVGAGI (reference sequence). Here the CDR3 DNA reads TGTGCCAGCAGACGGACTTTCGGCAATCAGCCCCAGCATTTT. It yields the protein CASRRTFGNQPQHF.

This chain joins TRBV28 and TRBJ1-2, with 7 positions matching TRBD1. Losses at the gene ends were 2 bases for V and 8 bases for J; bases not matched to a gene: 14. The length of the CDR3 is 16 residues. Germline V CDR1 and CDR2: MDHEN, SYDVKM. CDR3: CASSLPPGTEGQGYTF. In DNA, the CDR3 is TGTGCCAGCAGTTTACCTCCCGGGACAGAAGGTCAGGGCTACACCTTC.

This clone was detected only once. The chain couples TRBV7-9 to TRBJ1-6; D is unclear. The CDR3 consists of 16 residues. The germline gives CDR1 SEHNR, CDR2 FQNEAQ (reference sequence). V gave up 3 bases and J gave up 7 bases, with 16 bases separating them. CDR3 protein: CASSFHPPTQNSPLHF. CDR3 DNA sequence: TGTGCCAGCAGCTTCCATCCTCCTACCCAAAATTCACCCCTCCACTTT.

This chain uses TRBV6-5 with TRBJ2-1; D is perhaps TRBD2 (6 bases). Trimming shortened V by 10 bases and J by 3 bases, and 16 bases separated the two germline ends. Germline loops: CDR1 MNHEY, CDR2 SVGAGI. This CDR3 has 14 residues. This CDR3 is CATKLASIYNEQFF. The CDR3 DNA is TGTGCCACGAAACTAGCTTCCATCTACAATGAGCAGTTCTTC.

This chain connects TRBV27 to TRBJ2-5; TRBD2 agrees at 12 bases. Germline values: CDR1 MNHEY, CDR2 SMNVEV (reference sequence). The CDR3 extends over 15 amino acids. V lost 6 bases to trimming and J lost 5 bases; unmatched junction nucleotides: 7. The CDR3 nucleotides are TGTGCCAGCAGCCCCGGACTAGCGGGGTACGAGACCCAGTACTTC. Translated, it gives CASSPGLAGYETQYF.

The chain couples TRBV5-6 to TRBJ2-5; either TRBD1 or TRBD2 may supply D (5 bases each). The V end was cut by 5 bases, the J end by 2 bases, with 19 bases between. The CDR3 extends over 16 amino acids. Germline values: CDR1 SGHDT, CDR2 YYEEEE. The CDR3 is CASSRPRDGGQETQYF. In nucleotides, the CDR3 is TGTGCCAGCAGTAGGCCCCGGGACGGCGGGCAAGAGACCCAGTACTTC.

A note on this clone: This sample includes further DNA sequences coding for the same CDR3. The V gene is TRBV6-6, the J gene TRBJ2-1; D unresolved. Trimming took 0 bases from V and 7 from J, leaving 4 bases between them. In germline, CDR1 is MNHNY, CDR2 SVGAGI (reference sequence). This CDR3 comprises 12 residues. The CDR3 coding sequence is TGTGCCAGCAGTTACTCGGATAATGAGCAGTTCTTC. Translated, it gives CASSYSDNEQFF.

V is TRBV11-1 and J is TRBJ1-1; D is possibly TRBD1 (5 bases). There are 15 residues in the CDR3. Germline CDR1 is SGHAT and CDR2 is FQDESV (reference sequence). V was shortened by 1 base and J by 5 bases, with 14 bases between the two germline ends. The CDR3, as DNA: TGTGCCAGCAGCTTAGTCGATGGGGCGAAAACTGAAGCTTTCTTT. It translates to CASSLVDGAKTEAFF.

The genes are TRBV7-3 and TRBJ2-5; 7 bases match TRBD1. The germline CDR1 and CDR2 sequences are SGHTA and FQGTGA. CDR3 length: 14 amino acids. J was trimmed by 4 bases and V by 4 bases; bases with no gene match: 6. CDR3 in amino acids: CASSYTGVGETQYF. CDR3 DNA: TGTGCCAGCAGCTATACAGGGGTAGGAGAGACCCAGTACTTC.

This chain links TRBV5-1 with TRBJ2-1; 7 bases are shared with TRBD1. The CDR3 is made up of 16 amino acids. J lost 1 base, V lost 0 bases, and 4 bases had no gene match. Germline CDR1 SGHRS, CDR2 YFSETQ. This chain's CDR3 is CASSLDRGSSYNEQFF. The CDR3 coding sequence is TGCGCCAGCAGCTTGGACAGGGGATCATCCTACAATGAGCAGTTCTTC.

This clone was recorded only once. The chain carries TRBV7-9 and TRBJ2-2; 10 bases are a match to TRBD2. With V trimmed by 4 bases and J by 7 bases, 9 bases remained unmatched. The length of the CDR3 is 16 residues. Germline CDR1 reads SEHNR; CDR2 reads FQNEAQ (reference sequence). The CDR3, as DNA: TGTGCCAGCAGCTCACAGCGGGGGGGCCCCAACGGGGAGCTGTTTTTT. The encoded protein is CASSSQRGGPNGELFF. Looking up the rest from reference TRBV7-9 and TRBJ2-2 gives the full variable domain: DTGVSQNPRHKITKRGQNVTFRCDPISEHNRLYWYRQTLGQGPEFLTYFQNEAQLEKSRLLSDRFSAERPKGSFSTLEIQRTEQGDSAMYLCASSSQRGGPNGELFFGEGSRLTVL.

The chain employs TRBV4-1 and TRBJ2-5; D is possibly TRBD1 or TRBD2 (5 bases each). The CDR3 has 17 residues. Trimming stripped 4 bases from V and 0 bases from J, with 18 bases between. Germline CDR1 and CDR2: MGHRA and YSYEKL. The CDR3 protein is CASSPRPGRAYQETQYF. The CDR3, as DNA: TGCGCCAGCAGCCCCCGCCCGGGACGGGCGTACCAAGAGACCCAGTACTTC.

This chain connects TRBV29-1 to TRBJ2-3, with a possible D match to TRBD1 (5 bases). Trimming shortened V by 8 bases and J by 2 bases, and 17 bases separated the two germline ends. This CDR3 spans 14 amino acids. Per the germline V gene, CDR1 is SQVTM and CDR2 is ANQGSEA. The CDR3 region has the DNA TGCAGCTCCATACTTTGGACAAACACAGATACGCAGTATTTT. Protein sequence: CSSILWTNTDTQYF.

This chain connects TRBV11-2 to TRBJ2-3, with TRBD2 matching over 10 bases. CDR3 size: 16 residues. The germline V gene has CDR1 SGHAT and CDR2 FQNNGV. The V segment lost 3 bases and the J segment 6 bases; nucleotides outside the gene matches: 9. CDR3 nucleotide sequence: TGTGCCAGCAGCTTGGGAAGCGGGGGGGTTTGGGATACGCAGTATTTT. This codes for CASSLGSGGVWDTQYF.

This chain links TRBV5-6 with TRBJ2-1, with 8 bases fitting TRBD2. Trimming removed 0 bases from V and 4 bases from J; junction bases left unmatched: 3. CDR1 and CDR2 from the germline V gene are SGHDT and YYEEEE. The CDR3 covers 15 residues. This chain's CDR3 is CASSLGGTRYNEQFF. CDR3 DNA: TGTGCCAGCAGCTTGGGAGGGACTAGATACAATGAGCAGTTCTTC.

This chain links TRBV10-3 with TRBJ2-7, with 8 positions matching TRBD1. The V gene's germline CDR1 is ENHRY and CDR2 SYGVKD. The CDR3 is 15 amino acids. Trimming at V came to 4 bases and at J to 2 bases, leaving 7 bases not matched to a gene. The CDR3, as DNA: TGTGCCATCAGTGGCAGGGGGCAGACTACCTACGAGCAGTACTTC. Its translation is CAISGRGQTTYEQYF.

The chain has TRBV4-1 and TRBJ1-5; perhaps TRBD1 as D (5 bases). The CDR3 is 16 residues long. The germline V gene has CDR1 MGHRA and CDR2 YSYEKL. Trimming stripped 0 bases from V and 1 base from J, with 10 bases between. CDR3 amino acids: CASSQDPGGSNQPQHF. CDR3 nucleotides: TGCGCCAGCAGCCAAGATCCGGGGGGGAGCAATCAGCCCCAGCATTTT.

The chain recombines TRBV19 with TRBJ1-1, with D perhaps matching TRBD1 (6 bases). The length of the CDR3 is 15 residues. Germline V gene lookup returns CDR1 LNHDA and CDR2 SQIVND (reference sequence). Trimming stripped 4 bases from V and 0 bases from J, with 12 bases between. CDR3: CASSKIQGMNTEAFF. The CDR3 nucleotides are TGTGCCAGTAGTAAAATACAGGGAATGAACACTGAAGCTTTCTTT.

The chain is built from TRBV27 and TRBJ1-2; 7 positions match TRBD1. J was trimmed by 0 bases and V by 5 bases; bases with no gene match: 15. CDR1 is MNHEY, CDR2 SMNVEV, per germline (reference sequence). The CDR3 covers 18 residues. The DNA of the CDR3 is TGTGCCAGCAGTGAGAATCAGGGGGTTTGGGAAGCTAACTATGGCTACACCTTC. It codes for CASSENQGVWEANYGYTF.

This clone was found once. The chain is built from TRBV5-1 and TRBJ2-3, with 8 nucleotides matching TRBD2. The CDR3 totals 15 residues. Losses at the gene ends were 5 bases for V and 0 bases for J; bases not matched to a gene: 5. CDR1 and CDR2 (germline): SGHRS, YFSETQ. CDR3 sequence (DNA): TGCGCCAGCAGGATGGTAGCGGGGAGCACAGATACGCAGTATTTT. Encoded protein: CASRMVAGSTDTQYF.

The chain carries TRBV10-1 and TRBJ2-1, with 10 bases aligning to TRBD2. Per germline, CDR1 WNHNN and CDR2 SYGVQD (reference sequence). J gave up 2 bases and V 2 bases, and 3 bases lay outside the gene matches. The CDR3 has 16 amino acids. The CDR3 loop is CASSEGAGGPYNEQFF. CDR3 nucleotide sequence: TGCGCCAGCAGTGAGGGAGCGGGAGGGCCCTACAATGAGCAGTTCTTC.

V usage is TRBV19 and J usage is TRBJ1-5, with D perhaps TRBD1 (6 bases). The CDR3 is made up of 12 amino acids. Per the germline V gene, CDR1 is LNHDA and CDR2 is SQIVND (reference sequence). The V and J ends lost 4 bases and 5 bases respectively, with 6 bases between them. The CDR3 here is CASSTGDQPQHF. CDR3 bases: TGTGCCAGTAGTACAGGGGATCAGCCCCAGCATTTT.

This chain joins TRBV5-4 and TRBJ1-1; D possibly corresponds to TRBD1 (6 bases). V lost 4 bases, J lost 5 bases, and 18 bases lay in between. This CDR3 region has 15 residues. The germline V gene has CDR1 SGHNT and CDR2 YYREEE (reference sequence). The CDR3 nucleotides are TGTGCCAGCAGCAGGGGCAGGGGCGAGGGGACTGAAGCTTTCTTT. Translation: CASSRGRGEGTEAFF. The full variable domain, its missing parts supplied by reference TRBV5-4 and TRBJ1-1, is ETGVTQSPTHLIKTRGQQVTLRCSSQSGHNTVSWYQQALGQGPQFIFQYYREEENGRGNFPPRFSGLQFPNYSSELNVNALELDDSALYLCASSRGRGEGTEAFFGQGTRLTVV.

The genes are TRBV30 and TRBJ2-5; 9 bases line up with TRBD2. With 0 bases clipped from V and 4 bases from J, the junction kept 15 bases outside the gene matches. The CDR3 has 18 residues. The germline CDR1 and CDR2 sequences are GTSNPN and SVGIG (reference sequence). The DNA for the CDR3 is TGTGCCTGGAGTGTGAGTCATAGCGGGAGAGGGGGGAGAGAGACCCAGTACTTC. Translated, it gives CAWSVSHSGRGGRETQYF.